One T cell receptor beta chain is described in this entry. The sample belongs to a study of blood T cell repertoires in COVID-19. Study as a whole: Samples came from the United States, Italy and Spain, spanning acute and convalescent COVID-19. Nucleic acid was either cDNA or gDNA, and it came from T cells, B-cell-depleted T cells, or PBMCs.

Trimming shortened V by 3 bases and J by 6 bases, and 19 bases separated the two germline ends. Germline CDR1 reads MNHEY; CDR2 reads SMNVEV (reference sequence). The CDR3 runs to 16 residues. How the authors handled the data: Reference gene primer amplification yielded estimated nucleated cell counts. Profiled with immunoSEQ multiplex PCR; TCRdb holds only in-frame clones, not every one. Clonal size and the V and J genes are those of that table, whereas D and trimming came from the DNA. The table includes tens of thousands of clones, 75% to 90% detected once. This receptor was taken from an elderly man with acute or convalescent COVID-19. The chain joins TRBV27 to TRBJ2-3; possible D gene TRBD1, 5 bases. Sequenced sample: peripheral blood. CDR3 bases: TGTGCCAGCAGTTTTGGGTACAGGCCTCTCGGGGATACGCAGTATTTT. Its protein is CASSFGYRPLGDTQYF.